The clone carrying this T cell receptor (beta chain) showed up just a few times. Its target is not known. This entry is derived from a study of CD4 T cells in relation to SARS-CoV-2 and coronaviruses. Whole-study context: ViraFEST: approximately ten-day antigen culture of PBMCs, then TCR beta CDR3 sequencing. The negative reference was HIV-1 Nef peptide pool or peptide-free culture. Study findings and constraints: Each donor contributed either pre-pandemic or post-infection samples, not both.

Assay used: immunoSEQ multiplex PCR; TCRdb lists only in-frame clones, some missing. The table lists about 23,000 clones, more than 65% of them singletons. This CDR3 has 15 amino acids. The V gene lost 6 bases and the J gene lost 1 base, with 15 bases spanning the gap. Germline V gene sequence: CDR1 MNHEY, CDR2 SVGAGI. CD4+ T cells from unexposed donors were obtained before the COVID-19 pandemic (2011-2018). After less than 11 days of culture, CD4+ T cells were isolated. As cell numbers allowed, unexposed-donor CD4+ T cells faced SARS-CoV-2 S/N and four cold-coronavirus spikes. The TCR sequence derives from a human donor in good health. The rearrangement links TRBV6-5 to TRBJ1-2; tentative D call: TRBD1 (5 bases). Sample: CD4+ T cells from PBMCs, cultured in vitro. The CDR3 DNA sequence: TGTGCCAGCAGGCCAGCGGGGGGGGGTAACTATGGCTACACCTTC. It is translated as CASRPAGGGNYGYTF.